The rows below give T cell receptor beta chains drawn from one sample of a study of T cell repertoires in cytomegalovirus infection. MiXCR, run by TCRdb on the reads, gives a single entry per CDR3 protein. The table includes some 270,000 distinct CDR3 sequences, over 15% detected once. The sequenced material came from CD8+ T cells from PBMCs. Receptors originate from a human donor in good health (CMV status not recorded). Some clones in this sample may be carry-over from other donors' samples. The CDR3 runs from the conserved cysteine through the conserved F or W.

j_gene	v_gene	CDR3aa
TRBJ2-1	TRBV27	CASSGTSGGWDEQFF
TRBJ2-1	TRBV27	CASSRDSVYNEQFF
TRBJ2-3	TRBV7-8	CASSSIRDTDTQYF
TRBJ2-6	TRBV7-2	CASSLGFGANVLTF
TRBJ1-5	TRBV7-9	CASSLGDYGPQHF
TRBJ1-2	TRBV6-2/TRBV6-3	CASSYGGRVYGYTF
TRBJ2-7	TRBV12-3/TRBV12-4	CASSLGRTDEQYF
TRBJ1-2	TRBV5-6	CASSSRDTSYGYTF
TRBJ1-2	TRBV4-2	CASSQDRGQVSYGYTF
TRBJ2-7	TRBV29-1	CSVGQSYEQYF
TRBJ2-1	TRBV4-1	CASSQSGTYDNEQFF
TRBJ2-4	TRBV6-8	CASSGWGLDKNIQYF
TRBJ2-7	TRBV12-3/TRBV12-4	CASSLGWPSYEQYF
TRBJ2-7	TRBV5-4	CASSPWGDSYEQYF
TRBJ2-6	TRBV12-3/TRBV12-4	CASSYPLWGGSGANVLTF
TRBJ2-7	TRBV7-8	CASSDGQGERPYEQYF
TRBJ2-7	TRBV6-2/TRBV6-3	CAVYTGAGSTSYEQYF